The clone carrying this T cell receptor (beta chain) is a singleton in its sample. This sample was included in a study of Tregs in tolerant kidney transplant recipients. Trimming pared 0 bases from V and 5 bases from J, leaving 8 bases between. The CDR3 runs to 13 residues. The germline CDR1 and CDR2 sequences are SGHRS and YFSETQ. Assay: immunoSEQ multiplex PCR; the TCRdb copy retains only in-frame clones and omits some. The data contain tens of thousands of clones, 91% of them singletons. The sequence came from a human donor in good health. Source material: Tregs from blood. V is TRBV5-1 and J is TRBJ1-1; tentatively, D is TRBD1 (5 bases). CDR3 nucleotide sequence: TGCGCCAGCAGCTTGGTAAGGGGAACTGAAGCTTTCTTT. Protein sequence: CASSLVRGTEAFF. The whole variable domain, remainder taken from reference TRBV5-1 and TRBJ1-1, is KAGVTQTPRYLIKTRGQQVTLSCSPISGHRSVSWYQQTPGQGLQFLFEYFSETQRNKGNFPGRFSGRQFSNSRSEMNVSTLELGDSALYLCASSLVRGTEAFFGQGTRLTVV.